These 32 T cell receptor beta chains were sequenced from one sample in a study of OX40 agonist ivuxolimab in advanced cancers. Libraries came from the immunoSEQ multiplex PCR assay. TCRdb obtained this table from immuneACCESS and retained in-frame rearrangements with V and J assigned. These tables miss some clones; where compared with another copy, unresolved V genes account for less than half of the shortfall, and the remainder is unexplained. This sample comprises 55,000 to 65,000 clones, over 80% of them detected only once. The top ten hold 1.9% of the sample. The sequences come from CD4+ or CD8+ T cells sorted from blood, collected in a trial of the OX40 agonist ivuxolimab. These receptors were obtained from an adult with an advanced solid tumor such as melanoma, head and neck, liver or kidney cancer.

The chain is built from TRBV29-1 and TRBJ2-2; D gene unclear. Germline V gene lookup returns CDR1 SQVTM and CDR2 ANQGSEA. The CDR3 has 14 residues. Trimming left V 4 bases short and J 4 bases short, with 13 bases between. CDR3 sequence (DNA): TGCAGCGTTGCGCGTTCCCTTAGCACCGGGGAGCTGTTTTTT. Its protein product is CSVARSLSTGELFF.

This chain connects TRBV4-2 to TRBJ2-5; 8 bases agree with TRBD2. This CDR3 has 16 residues. J gave up 5 bases and V 1 base, and 9 bases lay outside the gene matches. In germline, CDR1 is LGHNA, CDR2 YNFKEQ. The CDR3 region has the DNA TGTGCCAGCAGCCAAGGAGCGGGAGTGCGCGGTGAGACCCAGTACTTC. Its protein product is CASSQGAGVRGETQYF.

The rearrangement links TRBV19 to TRBJ1-3; D not certain. The CDR3 is 15 residues long. The germline V and J ends were trimmed by 3 bases and 0 bases, with 9 bases remaining between them. Germline assignment: CDR1 LNHDA and CDR2 SQIVND (reference sequence). This chain's CDR3 is CASSIITISGNTIYF. The CDR3 DNA follows: TGTGCCAGTAGTATTATTACCATCTCTGGAAACACCATATATTTT.

This chain uses TRBV7-8 with TRBJ2-3; 9 positions agree with TRBD2. Germline V gene sequence: CDR1 SGHVS, CDR2 FQNEAQ. V lost 5 bases and J lost 3; bases outside the gene matches: 12. The length of the CDR3 is 17 residues. CDR3 loop: CASSLQPLAGITDTQYF. For the CDR3, the DNA is TGTGCCAGCAGCCTCCAACCCCTAGCGGGAATTACAGATACGCAGTATTTT.

The chain carries TRBV18 and TRBJ1-3; D remains ambiguous. CDR3 length: 15 amino acids. Germline CDR1 is KGHSH and CDR2 is LQKENI. Trimming shortened V by 3 bases and J by 0 bases, and 9 bases separated the two germline ends. The CDR3 DNA reads as TGTGCCAGCTCACCGACTGTAAGCTCTGGAAACACCATATATTTT. It specifies CASSPTVSSGNTIYF. The full variable domain, in which reference TRBV18 and TRBJ1-3 provide the parts outside the CDR3, is NAGVMQNPRHLVRRRGQEARLRCSPMKGHSHVYWYRQLPEEGLKFMVYLQKENIIDESGMPKERFSAEFPKEGPSILRIQQVVRGDSAAYFCASSPTVSSGNTIYFGEGSWLTVV.

The gene calls are TRBV19 and TRBJ1-1; D is unclear. CDR3 size: 11 residues. V was pared by 3 bases and J by 1 base, with 0 bases between. CDR1 and CDR2 from the germline V gene are LNHDA and SQIVND (reference sequence). This chain's CDR3 is CASSMNTEAFF. In nucleotides, the CDR3 is TGTGCCAGTAGTATGAACACTGAAGCTTTCTTT.

This clone has just a few counts. The chain links TRBV5-1 to TRBJ1-1; the D is unclear. The germline CDR1 and CDR2 sequences are SGHRS and YFSETQ. The CDR3 has 14 amino acids. V lost 2 bases and J 4 bases, leaving 12 bases between the germline ends. Here the CDR3 DNA reads TGCGCCAGCAGCTTAGATGGTCTGCGCACTGAAGCTTTCTTT. Translated: CASSLDGLRTEAFF. Complete variable domain (other parts from reference TRBV5-1 and TRBJ1-1): KAGVTQTPRYLIKTRGQQVTLSCSPISGHRSVSWYQQTPGQGLQFLFEYFSETQRNKGNFPGRFSGRQFSNSRSEMNVSTLELGDSALYLCASSLDGLRTEAFFGQGTRLTVV.

This rearrangement joins TRBV6-5 to TRBJ2-7; weak D call: TRBD1 (6 bases). Germline CDR1 reads MNHEY; CDR2 reads SVGAGI. V was shortened by 6 bases and J by 6 bases, with 18 bases between the two germline ends. The CDR3 runs 14 residues. CDR3 in DNA: TGTGCCAGCAGGAGGAGCACAACAGGGTCCGAGCAGTACTTC. Translating gives CASRRSTTGSEQYF.

This chain links TRBV18 with TRBJ1-3; D possibly corresponds to TRBD1 (5 bases). CDR1 and CDR2 from the germline V gene are KGHSH and LQKENI. The V gene lost 0 bases and the J gene lost 0 bases, with 12 bases spanning the gap. The length of the CDR3 is 17 residues. For the CDR3, the DNA is TGTGCCAGCTCACCACCCCGGGGGTCGAGCTCTGGAAACACCATATATTTT. It specifies CASSPPRGSSSGNTIYF.

This chain connects TRBV6-6 to TRBJ1-1; D gene uncertain. This CDR3 region has 13 residues. The germline V gene has CDR1 MNHNY and CDR2 SVGAGI (reference sequence). Trimming left V 8 bases short and J 3 bases short, with 13 bases between. The CDR3 spells CASQGPLDTEAFF. CDR3 DNA sequence: TGTGCCAGCCAAGGACCCCTGGACACTGAAGCTTTCTTT.

The V gene is TRBV5-1, the J gene TRBJ2-3; possibly TRBD1 or TRBD2 for D (5 bases each). Germline CDR1 and CDR2: SGHRS and YFSETQ. The CDR3 has 15 amino acids. V was cut by 3 bases and J by 3 bases, with 14 bases left in between. The CDR3 sequence: CASSSGPPLTDTQYF. The CDR3 nucleotides read TGCGCCAGCAGCTCGGGACCGCCGCTAACAGATACGCAGTATTTT.

CDR3 sequence (DNA): TGTGCCAGCAGGGATAGTCTAGCGGGGTCTGCAGATACGCAGTATTTT. As protein: CASRDSLAGSADTQYF. The chain carries TRBV28 and TRBJ2-3, with TRBD2 matching over 9 bases. J lost 4 bases, V lost 6 bases, and 11 bases had no gene match. Germline CDR1 reads MDHEN; CDR2 reads SYDVKM. The CDR3 is made up of 16 amino acids.

The chain couples TRBV5-1 to TRBJ1-6; 7 nucleotides line up with TRBD1. Unmatched junction bases numbered 5, after V lost 4 bases and J lost 7 bases. Germline V lookup: CDR1 SGHRS, CDR2 YFSETQ. This CDR3 is 14 amino acids long. The CDR3 DNA follows: TGCGCCAGCAGCCTTGGGACAGTAAATTCACCCCTCCACTTT. Amino acid sequence: CASSLGTVNSPLHF.

V usage is TRBV5-6 and J usage is TRBJ2-2; unclear D gene. The CDR3 loop spans 12 amino acids. Trimming removed 5 bases at V and 6 bases at J, with 8 bases between. Germline loops: CDR1 SGHDT, CDR2 YYEEEE. CDR3 DNA: TGTGCCAGCAGTTACGTGCCCGGGGAGCTGTTTTTT. Protein sequence: CASSYVPGELFF.

The rearrangement links TRBV7-8 to TRBJ1-5; the match to TRBD1 covers 9 bases. Germline lookup yields CDR1 SGHVS and CDR2 FQNEAQ. The V segment lost 5 bases and the J segment 1 base; nucleotides outside the gene matches: 6. This CDR3 spans 16 amino acids. The CDR3 loop reads CASSPSDRGSNQPQHF. In DNA, the CDR3 is TGTGCCAGCAGCCCCTCGGACAGGGGAAGCAATCAGCCCCAGCATTTT.

CDR3 bases: TGCGCCAGCAGCTCGGGACAGAGCTTTACCTCCTATAATTCACCCCTCCACTTT. Amino acid sequence: CASSSGQSFTSYNSPLHF. This chain links TRBV5-1 with TRBJ1-6; 7 nucleotides line up with TRBD1. Looked up from germline, CDR1 is SGHRS and CDR2 is YFSETQ. Trimming cost V 3 bases and J 0 bases; bases outside gene matches: 9. The CDR3 spans 18 residues.

V is TRBV19 and J is TRBJ1-2; the D is unclear. Germline V gene lookup returns CDR1 LNHDA and CDR2 SQIVND (reference sequence). V lost 6 bases to trimming and J lost 0 bases, with 8 bases between them. The CDR3 runs to 13 residues. CDR3 coding DNA: TGTGCCAGTAGCATACAGACTAACTATGGCTACACCTTC. Amino acids: CASSIQTNYGYTF.

The rearrangement joins TRBV6-5 to TRBJ2-1; 10 nucleotides line up with TRBD1. CDR1 and CDR2 from the germline V gene are MNHEY and SVGAGI. Trimming removed 4 bases from V and 6 bases from J; junction bases left unmatched: 9. CDR3 length: 16 amino acids. The CDR3 loop reads CASSSRRQGALNEQFF. The CDR3 DNA reads TGTGCCAGCAGTTCACGGAGACAGGGGGCCCTCAATGAGCAGTTCTTC.

The V and J genes are TRBV29-1 and TRBJ2-7; D perhaps matches TRBD2 (6 bases). The CDR3 is 15 amino acids. Trimming removed 7 bases from V and 2 bases from J, with 21 bases in between. Germline values: CDR1 SQVTM, CDR2 ANQGSEA. In DNA, the CDR3 is TGCAGCGGGGGGGAGGTCGGAGCCGGAACCTACGAGCAGTACTTC. Amino acids: CSGGEVGAGTYEQYF.

The chain employs TRBV2 and TRBJ1-2, with a possible D match to TRBD1 (5 bases). V gave up 6 bases and J gave up 3 bases, with 14 bases separating them. Germline V CDR1 and CDR2: SNHLY, FYNNEI. This CDR3 comprises 14 residues. CDR3 nucleotides: TGTGCCAGCAGGCAGGGAATTTTGGACTATGGCTACACCTTC. Residues: CASRQGILDYGYTF.

Note on this clone: The junction departs from germline at one end; a sequencing error may be responsible. The chain carries TRBV7-7 and TRBJ1-4; possible D gene TRBD1, 6 bases. The CDR3 totals 15 residues. In germline, CDR1 is SSHAT, CDR2 FNYEAQ (reference sequence). For the CDR3, the DNA is TGTGCTAGCAGCCAAACGGACAGTGCAAGAGAAAAACTGTTTTTT. Its protein is CASSQTDSAREKLFF.

V gene TRBV28 combines with J gene TRBJ1-3; no firm D call. Germline V gives CDR1 MDHEN, CDR2 SYDVKM. The CDR3 is made up of 14 amino acids. The V end was cut by 6 bases, the J end by 2 bases, with 11 bases between. This CDR3 is CASRPPLPGNTIYF. CDR3 sequence (DNA): TGTGCCAGCAGACCCCCCCTCCCTGGAAACACCATATATTTT.

The chain couples TRBV6-5 to TRBJ2-3; 8 nucleotides agree with TRBD1. Germline-derived CDR1 and CDR2 are MNHEY and SVGAGI. J was trimmed by 7 bases and V by 2 bases; bases with no gene match: 8. This CDR3 is 15 amino acids long. The CDR3 coding sequence is TGTGCCAGCAGTTACGTGGGACAGGCGGTGAATACGCAGTATTTT. Amino acid sequence: CASSYVGQAVNTQYF.

This chain connects TRBV13 to TRBJ2-7; 14 bases fit TRBD2. The CDR3 sequence is 17 residues long. J lost 5 bases, V lost 5 bases, and 11 bases had no gene match. Germline V gene data show CDR1 as PRHDT and CDR2 as FYEKMQ (reference sequence). For the CDR3, the DNA is TGTGCCAGCAGCCCCCGCCAGACTAGCGGGGGGGTGGACGAGCAGTACTTC. Its translation: CASSPRQTSGGVDEQYF.

The chain couples TRBV15 to TRBJ1-2, with D unclear. CDR1 and CDR2 (germline): LNHNV, YYDKDF (reference sequence). The CDR3 has 13 amino acids. V dropped 6 bases and J dropped 6 bases, with 14 bases sitting between them. In nucleotides, the CDR3 is TGTGCCACCAGGCAACGCAATTGGGATGGCTACACCTTC. Its translation is CATRQRNWDGYTF.

The chain is built from TRBV4-1 and TRBJ2-1; D remains ambiguous. CDR3 length: 13 residues. Trimming cost V 1 base and J 6 bases, with 7 bases left between them. Germline-derived CDR1 and CDR2 are MGHRA and YSYEKL. The CDR3: CASSQARANEQFF. The CDR3 DNA is TGCGCCAGCAGCCAAGCTCGTGCCAATGAGCAGTTCTTC.

The chain links TRBV9 to TRBJ1-5; D unclear. V lost 2 bases to trimming and J lost 0 bases, with 9 bases between them. This CDR3 is 15 amino acids long. Germline CDR1 is SGDLS and CDR2 is YYNGEE. The CDR3 bases are TGTGCCAGCAGCGTTGGGGATAATAGCAATCAGCCCCAGCATTTT. Amino acid sequence: CASSVGDNSNQPQHF.

This chain uses TRBV19 with TRBJ2-1; TRBD1 aligns across 8 bases. Germline-derived CDR1 and CDR2 are LNHDA and SQIVND (reference sequence). After removal of 5 bases from V and 3 bases from J, the junction contained 9 bases not matched to a gene. CDR3 length: 16 residues. For the CDR3, the DNA is TGTGCCAGTAGTGCCCGACAGGGGCCCAGCTACAATGAGCAGTTCTTC. It yields the protein CASSARQGPSYNEQFF.

The chain joins TRBV9 to TRBJ2-1; 15 bases fit TRBD2. The length of the CDR3 is 18 residues. V shed 4 bases, J shed 3 bases, and the junction held 8 bases outside the gene matches. Per germline, CDR1 SGDLS and CDR2 YYNGEE. Here the CDR3 reads CASSPGLAGGIYYNEQFF. The CDR3 DNA sequence: TGTGCCAGCAGCCCCGGACTAGCGGGAGGGATATACTACAATGAGCAGTTCTTC.

This chain connects TRBV30 to TRBJ1-2; 12 nucleotides agree with TRBD1. With 2 bases clipped from V and 1 base from J, the junction kept 17 bases outside the gene matches. CDR3 length: 20 residues. From germline, CDR1 is GTSNPN and CDR2 SVGIG (reference sequence). CDR3 protein: CAWSRDNTGTGGAHNYGYTF. CDR3 in DNA: TGTGCCTGGAGTCGAGACAACACCGGGACAGGGGGCGCACATAACTATGGCTACACCTTC.

This sequence joins TRBV27 and TRBJ1-2; D is perhaps TRBD1 (5 bases). CDR1 is MNHEY and CDR2 is SMNVEV in the germline V gene (reference sequence). This CDR3 contains 19 residues. Trimming pared 6 bases from V and 2 bases from J, leaving 28 bases between. The CDR3 nucleotides are TGTGCCAGCAGATCATACTTCCTCCCTATAGGGACGGAAAACTATGGCTACACCTTC. Translated: CASRSYFLPIGTENYGYTF.

The rearrangement links TRBV29-1 to TRBJ1-2; 7 positions match TRBD1. The CDR3 sequence is 14 residues long. Losses at the gene ends were 6 bases for V and 2 bases for J; bases not matched to a gene: 9. Germline V lookup: CDR1 SQVTM, CDR2 ANQGSEA. The CDR3 sequence: CSVANRGSNYGYTF. The CDR3 DNA reads as TGCAGCGTAGCAAACAGGGGATCAAACTATGGCTACACCTTC.